This T cell receptor (beta chain) was observed in a study of T cells after yellow fever vaccination. Study context: Libraries from low-cell-number fractions were prepared with the SMART-Seq v4 Ultra Low Input RNA kit.

Whole-study findings and limits: Weaker overall, the secondary response nonetheless peaked faster (day 5 versus 15). The booster saw the reappearance of most primary-vaccination clones (approximately 97% CD4, around 88% CD8).

The authors made TCR cDNA by 5'RACE template switching, adding a universal primer site and UMIs. MiXCR, run by TCRdb on the 5' RACE reads, gives a single entry per CDR3 protein. This sample has around 320,000 distinct CDR3 sequences, with approximately 10% found just once. Comments on this clonotype: Its antigen is not identified.

This clonotype was sampled from a man between 18 and 35 years old who received the YFV17D yellow fever vaccine. The sequences come from CD4+ T cells sorted from PBMCs, collected 5 days after the yellow fever booster vaccination.

Here the CDR3 reads CASMRVTQYF. DNA for the CDR3: TGTGCCAGCATGAGAGTTACGCAGTATTTT. This chain uses TRBV28 with TRBJ2-3, with D hard to call. The germline V and J ends were trimmed by 7 bases and 8 bases, with 7 bases remaining between them. Germline V gene data show CDR1 as MDHEN and CDR2 as SYDVKM. This CDR3 is built from 10 residues.